The T cell receptor (beta chain) described here comes from a study of blood T cell repertoires in COVID-19. Looking at the study overall: Italy, Spain and the United States were the sources of the convalescent and acute COVID-19 samples. Nucleic acid was either cDNA or gDNA, and it came from T cells, B-cell-depleted T cells, or PBMCs.

The data were produced by immunoSEQ multiplex PCR, yet TCRdb's version contains in-frame clones alone and is incomplete. The repertoire has about 330,000 clones, less than 90% of them found once; the top ten carry more than 0.9%. Across about two dozen US areas, participants ranged in age from about 18 to 90 years. Each recovered donor of Cohort 3 presented with two negative PCRs, clearance, or symptom resolution. This receptor was identified in a woman in her 30s who had recovered from COVID-19. Sequencing was performed on PBMCs or T cells enriched from blood (not recorded which).

The DNA for the CDR3 is TGTGCCAGCAGCCTGGGACAGAGGACAGGACAAGAGACCCAGTACTTC. It codes for CASSLGQRTGQETQYF. The chain is built from TRBV28 and TRBJ2-5; TRBD1 matches 7 bases. Germline V CDR1 and CDR2: MDHEN, SYDVKM. The CDR3 consists of 16 residues. V dropped 6 bases and J dropped 2; count of bases not matched to a gene: 12.